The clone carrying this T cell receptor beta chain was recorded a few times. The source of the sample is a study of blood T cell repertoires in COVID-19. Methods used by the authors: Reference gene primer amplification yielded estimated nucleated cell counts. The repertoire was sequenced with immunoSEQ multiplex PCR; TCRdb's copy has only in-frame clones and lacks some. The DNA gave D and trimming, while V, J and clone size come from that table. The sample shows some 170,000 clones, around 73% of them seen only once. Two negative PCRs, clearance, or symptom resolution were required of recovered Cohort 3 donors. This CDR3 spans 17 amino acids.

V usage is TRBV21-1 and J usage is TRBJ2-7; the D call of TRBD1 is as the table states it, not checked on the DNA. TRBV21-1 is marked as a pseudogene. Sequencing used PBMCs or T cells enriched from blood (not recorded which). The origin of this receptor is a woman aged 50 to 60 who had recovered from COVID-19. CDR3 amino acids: CASSPTPRLGTGSEQYF. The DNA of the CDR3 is TGTGCCAGCAGCCCCACTCCCCGCCTCGGGACAGGGAGCGAGCAGTACTTC.